These 11 T cell receptor beta chains were sequenced from one sample in a study of blood T cell repertoires in COVID-19. TCRdb's table, derived via immunoSEQ multiplex PCR, lists solely in-frame clones and lacks some. The sample has 300,000 to 400,000 clones; almost 90% are singletons. Material for sequencing was peripheral blood. These receptors were obtained from a woman aged 25-40 years with COVID-19, enrolled during active disease.

This clone is a singleton in its sample. The same CDR3 is also encoded by other DNA sequences in this sample. The gene calls are TRBV9 and TRBJ1-1; D remains unclear. The germline V gene encodes CDR1 SGDLS and CDR2 YYNGEE. The CDR3 totals 13 residues. Trimming cost V 0 bases and J 0 bases, with 3 bases left between them. CDR3 protein: CASSVAVNTEAFF. CDR3 nucleotides: TGTGCCAGCAGCGTAGCTGTGAACACTGAAGCTTTCTTT.

The chain joins TRBV11-2 to TRBJ1-1; perhaps TRBD1 as D (5 bases). The ends were cut back, 2 bases at V and 1 base at J, with 14 bases in the middle. Per the germline V gene, CDR1 is SGHAT and CDR2 is FQNNGV. This CDR3 spans 16 amino acids. CDR3 sequence (DNA): TGTGCCAGCAGCTTATGGGCCAGGGTCGGGAACACTGAAGCTTTCTTT. Its translation is CASSLWARVGNTEAFF.

CDR3 in amino acids: CASSYPGRKDGGELFF. As DNA, the CDR3 is TGTGCCAGCAGTTACCCCGGGAGGAAGGACGGCGGGGAGCTGTTTTTT. The chain links TRBV6-6 to TRBJ2-2, with 7 bases matching TRBD2. The CDR3 spans 16 residues. After removal of 2 bases from V and 7 bases from J, the junction contained 10 bases not matched to a gene. Looked up from germline, CDR1 is MNHNY and CDR2 is SVGAGI (reference sequence).

V is TRBV5-6 and J is TRBJ2-1; tentatively, D is TRBD1 (6 bases). The length of the CDR3 is 15 residues. Germline V gene lookup returns CDR1 SGHDT and CDR2 YYEEEE. Trimming took off 7 bases at V and 2 bases at J, with 16 bases between the two ends. In nucleotides, the CDR3 is TGTGCCAGCGCTAGTCAGGGGAACCCCTACAATGAGCAGTTCTTC. It yields the protein CASASQGNPYNEQFF.

The chain combines TRBV5-1 with TRBJ2-5; TRBD2 agrees at 7 bases. This CDR3 region has 15 residues. After removal of 3 bases from V and 1 base from J, the junction contained 6 bases not matched to a gene. In germline, CDR1 is SGHRS, CDR2 YFSETQ. The CDR3 loop is CASSSQLAAQETQYF. CDR3 nucleotides: TGCGCCAGCAGCTCCCAGCTAGCGGCCCAAGAGACCCAGTACTTC.

This rearrangement joins TRBV12-3 or TRBV12-4 to TRBJ2-3, with D perhaps TRBD1 (5 bases). The CDR3 consists of 12 residues. Trimming cost V 4 bases and J 13 bases, with 15 bases left between them. The CDR3 nucleotides are TGTGCCAGCAGTTACGGACACGAGAAGGAGTATTTT. Its protein is CASSYGHEKEYF.

The CDR3 DNA follows: TGCAGTGCTAGTAGCACTAGCGGGAGCTCCTACAATGAGCAGTTCTTC. This translates into CSASSTSGSSYNEQFF. The rearrangement uses TRBV20-1 and TRBJ2-1, with 11 bases lining up with TRBD2. The CDR3 loop spans 16 amino acids. V lost 3 bases and J lost 0; bases outside the gene matches: 4. Germline values: CDR1 DFQATT, CDR2 SNEGSKA (reference sequence).

Comments on this clone: The identical CDR3 is also encoded by other nucleotide sequences in the sample. The chain recombines TRBV7-2 with TRBJ2-2, with 7 bases lining up with TRBD2. V shed 0 bases, J shed 0 bases, and the junction held 1 base outside the gene matches. The CDR3 extends over 16 amino acids. Germline-derived CDR1 and CDR2 are SGHTA and FQGNSA. The CDR3 DNA reads as TGTGCCAGCAGCTTAGCGGGAGGGGCGAACACCGGGGAGCTGTTTTTT. Translating it yields CASSLAGGANTGELFF. Full variable domain (rest looked up from reference TRBV7-2 and TRBJ2-2): GAGVSQSPSNKVTEKGKDVELRCDPISGHTALYWYRQSLGQGLEFLIYFQGNSAPDKSGLPSDRFSAERTGGSVSTLTIQRTQQEDSAVYLCASSLAGGANTGELFFGEGSRLTVL.

The V and J genes are TRBV11-2 and TRBJ2-7, with 14 positions matching TRBD2. V gave up 0 bases and J gave up 7 bases; unmatched junction bases: 5. Germline V gene lookup returns CDR1 SGHAT and CDR2 FQNNGV. The CDR3 spans 16 residues. The CDR3, as DNA: TGTGCCAGCAGCTTAGAGGGACTAGCGGGGGTAGAGGAGCAGTACTTC. This sequence encodes CASSLEGLAGVEEQYF. The full variable domain, its missing parts supplied by reference TRBV11-2 and TRBJ2-7, is EAGVAQSPRYKIIEKRQSVAFWCNPISGHATLYWYQQILGQGPKLLIQFQNNGVVDDSQLPKDRFSAERLKGVDSTLKIQPAKLEDSAVYLCASSLEGLAGVEEQYFGPGTRLTVT.

The rearrangement uses TRBV2 and TRBJ1-1, with TRBD1 matching over 8 bases. CDR1 is SNHLY and CDR2 is FYNNEI in the germline V gene. With 6 bases clipped from V and 5 bases from J, the junction kept 8 bases outside the gene matches. The CDR3 spans 14 residues. The DNA of the CDR3 is TGTGCCAGCAGGGGGGACAGGCGAGGGACTGAAGCTTTCTTT. It translates to CASRGDRRGTEAFF.

V is TRBV10-2 and J is TRBJ2-5, with TRBD1 identical over 7 bases. Per germline, CDR1 WSHSY and CDR2 SAAADI. V shed 2 bases, J shed 3 bases, and the junction held 9 bases outside the gene matches. This CDR3 has 16 amino acids. CDR3 in DNA: TGCGCCAGCAGTGAGCACGCGACAGGGCTAAAAGAGACCCAGTACTTC. It codes for CASSEHATGLKETQYF.